Listed below are T cell receptor beta chains from one sample, sequenced in a study of regulatory T cells in long-lasting Graves disease. TCRdb redid the calling of the multiplex PCR reads with MiXCR, one entry per CDR3 protein. The sample includes 600,000 to 850,000 distinct CDR3 sequences, about 30% seen only once; the top ten take 40% to 50%. This sample comprised peripheral blood mononuclear cells (PBMCs), obtained when the disease was refractory, from a patient treated with antithyroid drugs. The receptors stem from a female donor with Graves disease. CDR3s include the opening cysteine and the closing phenylalanine or tryptophan. The order of the fields is D gene, J gene, clone size, V gene, CDR3 DNA, CDR3 protein. A D gene is named only where the DNA matches it firmly. Clone size is not always given. Where it is, it says once, few, many or a class for expanded clones.

-	TRBJ2-2	once	TRBV5-4	TGTGCCAGCTCCGGACAGCCAGGCGGGGAGCTGTTTTTT	CASSGQPGGELFF
TRBD2	TRBJ2-7	-	TRBV5-1	TGCGCCAGCAGCTTGCGTACTAGCGGGCCGGGGGAGCAGTACTTC	CASSLRTSGPGEQYF
-	TRBJ1-2	-	TRBV5-1	TGCGCCAGCAGCCCCGGAGGCAGGGCAGGCTATGGCTACACCTTC	CASSPGGRAGYGYTF
TRBD1	TRBJ1-5	many	TRBV2	TGTGCCAGCAAACAGGGGCGAGATCAGCCCCAGCATTTT	CASKQGRDQPQHF
TRBD1	TRBJ1-1	-	TRBV6-1	TGTGCCAGCAGGAAGGGACAGGGGCCCACTGAAGCTTTCTTT	CASRKGQGPTEAFF
-	TRBJ2-7	few	TRBV6-2/TRBV6-3	TGTGCCAGCAGTTATAGAGCTTTAGGGGGAGGGACCTACGAGCAGTACTTC	CASSYRALGGGTYEQYF
-	TRBJ1-1	-	TRBV19	TGTGCCAGTAGTATAAGATCGGACACTGAAGCTTTCTTT	CASSIRSDTEAFF
TRBD1	TRBJ1-2	-	TRBV7-9	TGTGCCAGCAGCTACGGACAGGGCCTTACTAACTATGGCTACACCTTC	CASSYGQGLTNYGYTF
TRBD2	TRBJ2-5	-	TRBV2	TGTGCCAGCAGCGGGGGAGGGGTGGGGGGAGAGACCCAGTACTTC	CASSGGGVGGETQYF
-	TRBJ2-4	-	TRBV19	TGTGCCAGTAGTACTAAGGACATTCAGTACTTC	CASSTKDIQYF
-	TRBJ1-5	-	TRBV25-1	TGTGCCAGCAGTGAAAACGACAGGAACAATCAGCCCCAGCATTTT	CASSENDRNNQPQHF
-	TRBJ1-4	many	TRBV5-5	TGTGCCAGCAGCTTGGACAGGACCCAAGGGCAGTTTTTT	CASSLDRTQGQFF
-	TRBJ1-2	few	TRBV6-1	TGTGCCAGCAAGGGTGGGGGGGCCCTCTATGGCTACACCTTC	CASKGGGALYGYTF
-	TRBJ1-1	few	TRBV19	TGTGCCAGTAGATTAGCAGGGCGGGGGACTGAAGCTTTCTTT	CASRLAGRGTEAFF
-	TRBJ2-7	few	TRBV6-1	TGTGCCAGCACCCTCCCAGGGGCCTACGAGCAGTACTTC	CASTLPGAYEQYF
-	TRBJ1-6	many	TRBV2	TGTGCCAGCAGCGACGGACTCAATTCACCCCTCCACTTT	CASSDGLNSPLHF
TRBD2	TRBJ2-1	few	TRBV20-1	TGCAGTGCTAGCCTAGCGGGAGGGTGGGATGAGCAGTTCTTC	CSASLAGGWDEQFF
-	TRBJ1-2	-	TRBV6-1	TGTGCCAGCGCGGCAGGGAACTATGGCTACACCTTC	CASAAGNYGYTF
-	TRBJ2-2	few	TRBV2	TGTGCCAGCAGTATCTCGGTCCCCGGGGAGCTGTTTTTT	CASSISVPGELFF
-	TRBJ2-1	few	TRBV3-1	TGTGCCAGCAGGACTAGTAGCAATGAGCAGTTCTTC	CASRTSSNEQFF
-	TRBJ1-3	-	TRBV24-1	TGTGCCACCAGTGATGGTGGGACATGCCTATATTTT	CATSDGGTCLYF
TRBD2	TRBJ2-2	-	TRBV29-1	TGCAGCGCGGGAGGGGGCGGGGAGCTGTTTTTT	CSAGGGGELFF
-	TRBJ1-3	-	TRBV29-1	TGCAGCGTTGATAGTACGGGAAACACCATATATTTT	CSVDSTGNTIYF
-	TRBJ2-7	-	TRBV5-1	TGCGCCAGTCAACGGGGACAGACCGTGGGGGGCGAGCAGTACTTC	CASQRGQTVGGEQYF
TRBD2	TRBJ2-7	few	TRBV20-1	TGCAGTGCCCCTAACAGACTAGCGGCCGCAGGACACGAGCAGTACTTC	CSAPNRLAAAGHEQYF
-	TRBJ1-5	-	TRBV27	TGTGCCAGCAGTTCTTGGGGGCGAGGGAATCAGCCCCAGCATTTT	CASSSWGRGNQPQHF
-	TRBJ1-5	-	TRBV7-8	TGTGCCAGCAGCTTATACGGGGAATTCAATCAGCCCCAGCATTTT	CASSLYGEFNQPQHF
TRBD1	TRBJ1-2	few	TRBV11-2	TGTGCCAGCAGCACCGACAGGGCGGGGAGAGGCTACACCTTC	CASSTDRAGRGYTF
TRBD1	TRBJ1-2	-	TRBV6-5	TGTGCCAGCAGTTACCCACAGGGGAACTATGGCTACACCTTC	CASSYPQGNYGYTF
TRBD2	TRBJ2-1	-	TRBV6-1	TGTGCCAGCAGTCCATATAGCGGGGATTCCTACAATGAGCAGTTCTTC	CASSPYSGDSYNEQFF
-	TRBJ1-5	-	TRBV7-6	TGTGCCAGCAGCTTAGGCGAGCAGCCCCAGCATTTT	CASSLGEQPQHF
TRBD1	TRBJ2-7	-	TRBV10-3	TGTGCCATCAGGGATCCGGGACAGGGGTACGAGCAGTACTTC	CAIRDPGQGYEQYF
TRBD2	TRBJ2-5	few	TRBV7-3	TGTGCCAGCAGCTTAGGGGTCCGGGCTAGCGGGAGGCAAGAGACCCAGTACTTC	CASSLGVRASGRQETQYF
TRBD2	TRBJ2-5	few	TRBV7-2	TGTGCCAGCAGCCCTATTTCACTAGCGGGAGTTGGGCGAGAGACCCAGTACTTC	CASSPISLAGVGRETQYF
-	TRBJ2-6	-	TRBV15	TGTGCCACCAGCAGAGCAGGCTCTGGGGCCAACGTCCTGACTTTC	CATSRAGSGANVLTF
TRBD1	TRBJ1-3	-	TRBV6-2/TRBV6-3	TGTGCCAGCAGTTACGGACAGGGAGCCTCTGGAAACACCATATATTTT	CASSYGQGASGNTIYF
-	TRBJ1-5	-	TRBV2	TGTGCCAGCAGTGACCAAGTGAGTCAGCCCCAGCATTTT	CASSDQVSQPQHF
-	TRBJ1-2	-	TRBV27	TGTGCCAGCAGAGAAACAGGATCAGCTAACTATGGCTACACCTTC	CASRETGSANYGYTF
-	TRBJ1-1	many	TRBV6-1	TGTGCCAGCAGAACGACGACAGCAAACACTGAAGCTTTCTTT	CASRTTTANTEAFF
-	TRBJ1-1	once	TRBV6-1	TGTGCCAGCAGCCCACCAGCGAACACTGAAGCTTTCTTT	CASSPPANTEAFF
-	TRBJ1-1	few	TRBV6-1	TGTGCCAGCATCCCCTCAGGATCGAACACTGAAGCTTTCTTT	CASIPSGSNTEAFF
-	TRBJ1-2	-	TRBV5-6	TGTGCCAGCAGGTCCGGGGGACTTTGGCATGGCTACACCTTC	CASRSGGLWHGYTF
-	TRBJ1-1	-	TRBV4-1	TGCGCCAGCAGCCCAGGGTGGTGGAACACTGAAGCTTTCTTT	CASSPGWWNTEAFF
-	TRBJ1-4	many	TRBV28	TGTGCCAGCAGGTCCGCTGGGGGGCCAGGAAAACTGTTTTTT	CASRSAGGPGKLFF
TRBD1	TRBJ1-1	many	TRBV11-1	TGTGCCAGCAGCAATCACAGGGGCAGGACTGAAGCTTTCTTT	CASSNHRGRTEAFF
-	TRBJ1-5	-	TRBV12-3/TRBV12-4	TGTGCCAGCAGTTTAAGTCAGGGTAGCAATCAGCCCCAGCATTTT	CASSLSQGSNQPQHF